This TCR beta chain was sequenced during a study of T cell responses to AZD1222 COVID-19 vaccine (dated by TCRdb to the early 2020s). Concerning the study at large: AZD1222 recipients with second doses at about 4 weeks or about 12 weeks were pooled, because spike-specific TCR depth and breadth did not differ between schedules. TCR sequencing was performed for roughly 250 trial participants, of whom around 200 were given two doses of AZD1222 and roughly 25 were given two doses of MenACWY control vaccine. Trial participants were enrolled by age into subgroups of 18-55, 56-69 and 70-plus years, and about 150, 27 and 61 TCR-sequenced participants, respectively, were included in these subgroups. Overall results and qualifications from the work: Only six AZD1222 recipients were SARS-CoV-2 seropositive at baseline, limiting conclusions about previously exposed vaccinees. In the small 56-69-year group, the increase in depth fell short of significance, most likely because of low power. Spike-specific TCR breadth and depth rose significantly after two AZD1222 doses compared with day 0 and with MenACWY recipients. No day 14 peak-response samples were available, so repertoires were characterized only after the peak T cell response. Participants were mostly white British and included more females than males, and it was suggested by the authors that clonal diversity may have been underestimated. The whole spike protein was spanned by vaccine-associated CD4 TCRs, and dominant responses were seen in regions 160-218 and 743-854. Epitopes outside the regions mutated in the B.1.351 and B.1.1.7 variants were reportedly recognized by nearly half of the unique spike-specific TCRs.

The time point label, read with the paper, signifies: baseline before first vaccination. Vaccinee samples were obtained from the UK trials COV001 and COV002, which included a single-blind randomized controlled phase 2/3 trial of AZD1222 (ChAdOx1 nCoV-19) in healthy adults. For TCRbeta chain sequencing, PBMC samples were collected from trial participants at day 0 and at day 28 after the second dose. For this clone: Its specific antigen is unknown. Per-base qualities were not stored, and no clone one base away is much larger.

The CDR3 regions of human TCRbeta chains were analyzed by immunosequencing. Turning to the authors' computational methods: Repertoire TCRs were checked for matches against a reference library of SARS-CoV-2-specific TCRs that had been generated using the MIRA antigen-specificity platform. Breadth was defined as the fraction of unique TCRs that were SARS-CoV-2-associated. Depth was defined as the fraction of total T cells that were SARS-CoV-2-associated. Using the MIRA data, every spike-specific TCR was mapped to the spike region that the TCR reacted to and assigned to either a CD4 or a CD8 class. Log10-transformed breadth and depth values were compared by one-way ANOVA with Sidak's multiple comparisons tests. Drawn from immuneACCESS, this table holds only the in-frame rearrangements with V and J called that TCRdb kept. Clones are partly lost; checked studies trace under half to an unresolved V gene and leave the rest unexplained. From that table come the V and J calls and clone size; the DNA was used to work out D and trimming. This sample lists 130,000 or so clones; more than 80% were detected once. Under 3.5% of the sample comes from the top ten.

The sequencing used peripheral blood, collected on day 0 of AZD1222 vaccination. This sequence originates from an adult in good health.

The CDR3 is CASSPHQGNINEQFF. The sequence in DNA is TGTGCCAGCAGTCCTCACCAGGGAAATATCAATGAGCAGTTCTTC. In this chain, TRBV28 is recombined with TRBJ2-1; tentative D gene TRBD1, with 5 bases matching. Its CDR3 holds 15 amino acids, cysteine through phenylalanine. The DNA shown is the 45-base CDR3, in frame from base 1. CDR1 and CDR2 (MDHEN, SYDVKM) derive from the germline V gene. Trimming at the junction amounts to 5 bases on V and 6 bases on J, and the germline ends lie 17 bases apart.